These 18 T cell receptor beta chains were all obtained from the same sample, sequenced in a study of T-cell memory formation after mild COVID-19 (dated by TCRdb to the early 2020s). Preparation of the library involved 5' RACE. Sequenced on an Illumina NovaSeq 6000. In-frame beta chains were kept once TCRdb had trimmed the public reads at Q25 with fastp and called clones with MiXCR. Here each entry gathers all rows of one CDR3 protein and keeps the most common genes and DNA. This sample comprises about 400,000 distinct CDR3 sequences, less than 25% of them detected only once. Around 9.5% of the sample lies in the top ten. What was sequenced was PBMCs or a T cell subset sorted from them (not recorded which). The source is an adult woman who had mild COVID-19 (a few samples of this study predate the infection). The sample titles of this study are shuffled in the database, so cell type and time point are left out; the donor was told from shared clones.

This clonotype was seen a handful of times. The CDR3 coding sequence is TGTGCCAGCAGCTTAGTCCCCGAAAAACTGTTTTTT. Translation gives CASSLVPEKLFF. The chain couples TRBV11-2 to TRBJ1-4, with unresolved D. V was pared by 1 base and J by 8 bases, with 5 bases between. Germline V gene data show CDR1 as SGHAT and CDR2 as FQNNGV. The CDR3 spans 12 residues.

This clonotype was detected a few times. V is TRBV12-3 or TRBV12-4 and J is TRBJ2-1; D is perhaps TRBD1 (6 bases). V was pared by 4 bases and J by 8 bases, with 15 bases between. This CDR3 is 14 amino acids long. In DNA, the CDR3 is TGTGCCAGCAGTTATGGTGGGACATTCGATGAGCAGTTCTTC. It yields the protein CASSYGGTFDEQFF.

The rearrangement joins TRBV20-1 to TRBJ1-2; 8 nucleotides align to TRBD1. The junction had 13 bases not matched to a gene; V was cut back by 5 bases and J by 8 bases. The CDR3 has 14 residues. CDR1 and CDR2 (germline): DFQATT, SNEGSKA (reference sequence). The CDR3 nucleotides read TGCAGTGCTCCTATCGGACAGGGTGTGAAGGGCTACACCTTC. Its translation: CSAPIGQGVKGYTF.

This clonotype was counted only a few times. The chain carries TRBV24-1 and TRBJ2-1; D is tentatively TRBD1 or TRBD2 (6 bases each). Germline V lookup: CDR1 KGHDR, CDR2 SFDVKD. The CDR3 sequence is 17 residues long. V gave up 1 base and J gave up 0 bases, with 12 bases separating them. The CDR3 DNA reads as TGTGCCACCAGTGATTTATCCGGGGGCCTCTCCTACAATGAGCAGTTCTTC. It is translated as CATSDLSGGLSYNEQFF.

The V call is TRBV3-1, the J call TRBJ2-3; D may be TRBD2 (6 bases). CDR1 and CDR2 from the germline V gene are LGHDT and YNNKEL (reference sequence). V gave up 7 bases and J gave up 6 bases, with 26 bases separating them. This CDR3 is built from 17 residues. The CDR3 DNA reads TGTGCCAGCACCATGGGCCGGGACTCCTTTTTTATCGATACGCAGTATTTT. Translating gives CASTMGRDSFFIDTQYF.

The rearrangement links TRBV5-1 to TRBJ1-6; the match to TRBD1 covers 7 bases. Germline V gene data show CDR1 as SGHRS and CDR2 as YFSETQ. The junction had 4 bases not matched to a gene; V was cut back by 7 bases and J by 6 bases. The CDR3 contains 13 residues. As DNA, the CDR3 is TGCGCCAGCCGGGACAGTGTTAATTCACCCCTCCACTTT. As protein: CASRDSVNSPLHF.

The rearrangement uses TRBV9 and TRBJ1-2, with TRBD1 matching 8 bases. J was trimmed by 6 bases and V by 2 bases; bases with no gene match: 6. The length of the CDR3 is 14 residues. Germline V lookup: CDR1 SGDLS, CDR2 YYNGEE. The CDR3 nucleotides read TGTGCCAGCAGCGTGGACAGGGCCCCTAATGGCTACACCTTC. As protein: CASSVDRAPNGYTF.

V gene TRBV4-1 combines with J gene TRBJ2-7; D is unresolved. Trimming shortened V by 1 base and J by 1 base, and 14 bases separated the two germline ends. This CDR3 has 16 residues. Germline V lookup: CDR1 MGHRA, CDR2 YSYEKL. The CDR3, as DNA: TGCGCCAGCAGCCAAGTCCCAGGAATCCATTCCTACGAGCAGTACTTC. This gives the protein CASSQVPGIHSYEQYF.

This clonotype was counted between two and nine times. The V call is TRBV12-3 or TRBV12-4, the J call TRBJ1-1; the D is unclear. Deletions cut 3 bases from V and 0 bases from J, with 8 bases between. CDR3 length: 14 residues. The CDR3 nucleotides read TGTGCCAGCAGTTTTTCGGATTTGAACACTGAAGCTTTCTTT. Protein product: CASSFSDLNTEAFF.

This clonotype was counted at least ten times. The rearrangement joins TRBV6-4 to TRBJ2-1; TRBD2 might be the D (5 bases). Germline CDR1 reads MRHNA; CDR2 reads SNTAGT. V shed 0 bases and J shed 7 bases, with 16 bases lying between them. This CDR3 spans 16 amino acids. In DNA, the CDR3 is TGTGCCAGCAGTGACTCAGTGGGAGAAGGGCGGAATGAGCAGTTCTTC. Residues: CASSDSVGEGRNEQFF.

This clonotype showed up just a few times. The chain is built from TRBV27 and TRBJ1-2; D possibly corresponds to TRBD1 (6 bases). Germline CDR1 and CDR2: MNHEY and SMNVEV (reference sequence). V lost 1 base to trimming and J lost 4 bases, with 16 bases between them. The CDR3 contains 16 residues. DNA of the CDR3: TGTGCCAGCAGTTTATATGCTACAGGGAGCACCTATGGCTACACCTTC. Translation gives CASSLYATGSTYGYTF.

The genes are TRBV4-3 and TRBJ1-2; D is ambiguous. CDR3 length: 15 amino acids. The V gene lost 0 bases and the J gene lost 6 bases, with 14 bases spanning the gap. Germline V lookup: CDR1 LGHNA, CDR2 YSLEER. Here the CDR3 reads CASSQERTRRHGYTF. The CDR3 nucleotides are TGCGCCAGCAGCCAAGAAAGGACCCGACGTCATGGCTACACCTTC.

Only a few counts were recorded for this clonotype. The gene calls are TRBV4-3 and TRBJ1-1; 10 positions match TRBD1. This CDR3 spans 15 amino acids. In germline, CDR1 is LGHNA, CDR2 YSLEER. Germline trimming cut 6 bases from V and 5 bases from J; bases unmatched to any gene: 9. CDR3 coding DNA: TGCGCCAGCAGATCTTCCGGGACAGGGGAGACTGAAGCTTTCTTT. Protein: CASRSSGTGETEAFF.

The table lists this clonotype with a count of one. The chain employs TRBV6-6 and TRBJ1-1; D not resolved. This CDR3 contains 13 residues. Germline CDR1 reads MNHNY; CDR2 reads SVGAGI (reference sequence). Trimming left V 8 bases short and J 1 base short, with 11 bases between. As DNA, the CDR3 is TGTGCCAGCTTCCATCGGGGGAACACTGAAGCTTTCTTT. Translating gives CASFHRGNTEAFF.

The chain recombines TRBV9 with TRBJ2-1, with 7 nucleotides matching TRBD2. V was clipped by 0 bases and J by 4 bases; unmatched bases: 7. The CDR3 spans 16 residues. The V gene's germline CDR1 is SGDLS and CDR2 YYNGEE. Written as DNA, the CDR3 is TGTGCCAGCAGCGTAGATTGGGGCGGGGGTTACAATGAGCAGTTCTTC. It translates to CASSVDWGGGYNEQFF.

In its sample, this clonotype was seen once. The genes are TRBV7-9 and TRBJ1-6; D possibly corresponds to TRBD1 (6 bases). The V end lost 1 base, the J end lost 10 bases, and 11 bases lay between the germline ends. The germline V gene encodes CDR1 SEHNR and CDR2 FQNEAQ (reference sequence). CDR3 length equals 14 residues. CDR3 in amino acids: CASSLGSGVSPLHF. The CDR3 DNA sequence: TGTGCCAGCAGCTTAGGTTCAGGGGTCTCACCCCTCCACTTT.

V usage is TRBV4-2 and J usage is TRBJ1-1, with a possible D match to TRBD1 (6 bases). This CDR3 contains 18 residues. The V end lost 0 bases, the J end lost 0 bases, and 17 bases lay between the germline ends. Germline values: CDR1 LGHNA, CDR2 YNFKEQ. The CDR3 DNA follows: TGTGCCAGCAGCCAAGATAGGGCCCTACAGGGCATGAACACTGAAGCTTTCTTT. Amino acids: CASSQDRALQGMNTEAFF.

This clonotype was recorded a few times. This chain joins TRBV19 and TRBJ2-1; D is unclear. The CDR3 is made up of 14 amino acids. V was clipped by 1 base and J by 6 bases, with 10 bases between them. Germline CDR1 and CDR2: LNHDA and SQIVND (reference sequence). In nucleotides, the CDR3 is TGTGCCAGTAGTATAGGGAGTTCGAGCAATGAGCAGTTCTTC. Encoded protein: CASSIGSSSNEQFF.